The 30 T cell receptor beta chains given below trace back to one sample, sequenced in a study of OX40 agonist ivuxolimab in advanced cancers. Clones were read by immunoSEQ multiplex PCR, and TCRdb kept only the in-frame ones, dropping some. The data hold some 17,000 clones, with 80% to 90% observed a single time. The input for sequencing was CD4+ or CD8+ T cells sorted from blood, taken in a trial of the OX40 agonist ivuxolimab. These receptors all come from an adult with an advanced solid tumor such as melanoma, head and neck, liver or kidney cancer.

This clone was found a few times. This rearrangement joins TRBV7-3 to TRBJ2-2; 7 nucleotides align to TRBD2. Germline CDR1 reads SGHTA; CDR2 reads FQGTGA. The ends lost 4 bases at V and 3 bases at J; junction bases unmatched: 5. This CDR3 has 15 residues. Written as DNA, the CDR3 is TGTGCCAGCAGCTCCGGACTAGGAGACACCGGGGAGCTGTTTTTT. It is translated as CASSSGLGDTGELFF.

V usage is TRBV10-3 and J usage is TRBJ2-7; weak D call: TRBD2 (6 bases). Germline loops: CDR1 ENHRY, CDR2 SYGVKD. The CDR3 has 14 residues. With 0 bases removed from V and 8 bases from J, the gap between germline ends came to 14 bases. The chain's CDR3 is CAISESGGESKQYF. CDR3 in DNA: TGTGCCATCAGTGAGTCGGGAGGAGAGTCGAAGCAGTACTTC.

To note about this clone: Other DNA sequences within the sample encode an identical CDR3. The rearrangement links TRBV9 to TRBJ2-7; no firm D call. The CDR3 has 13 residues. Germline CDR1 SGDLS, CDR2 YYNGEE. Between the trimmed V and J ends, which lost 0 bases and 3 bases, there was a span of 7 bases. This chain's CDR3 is CASSVGGSYEQYF. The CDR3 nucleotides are TGTGCCAGCAGCGTAGGAGGAAGCTACGAGCAGTACTTC.

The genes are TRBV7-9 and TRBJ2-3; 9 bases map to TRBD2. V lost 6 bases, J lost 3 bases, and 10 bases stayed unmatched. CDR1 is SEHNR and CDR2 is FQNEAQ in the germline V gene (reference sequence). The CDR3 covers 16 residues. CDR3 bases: TGTGCCAGCAGTTCCAATAGCGGGAGTCGGACAGATACGCAGTATTTT. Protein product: CASSSNSGSRTDTQYF. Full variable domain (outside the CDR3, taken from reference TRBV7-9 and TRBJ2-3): DTGVSQNPRHKITKRGQNVTFRCDPISEHNRLYWYRQTLGQGPEFLTYFQNEAQLEKSRLLSDRFSAERPKGSFSTLEIQRTEQGDSAMYLCASSSNSGSRTDTQYFGPGTRLTVL.

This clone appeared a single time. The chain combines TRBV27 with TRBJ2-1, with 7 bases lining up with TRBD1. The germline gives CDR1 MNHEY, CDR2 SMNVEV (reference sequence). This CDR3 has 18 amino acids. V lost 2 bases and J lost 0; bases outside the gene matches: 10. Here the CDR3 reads CASSLRDRAFFSYNEQFF. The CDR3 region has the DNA TGTGCCAGCAGTTTACGAGACAGGGCCTTTTTCTCCTACAATGAGCAGTTCTTC.

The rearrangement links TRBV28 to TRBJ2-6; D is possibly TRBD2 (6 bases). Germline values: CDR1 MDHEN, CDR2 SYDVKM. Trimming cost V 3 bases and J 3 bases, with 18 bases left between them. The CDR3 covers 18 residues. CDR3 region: CASSFQGGYSGGANVLTF. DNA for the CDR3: TGTGCCAGCAGTTTCCAGGGAGGATACTCGGGTGGGGCCAACGTCCTGACTTTC.

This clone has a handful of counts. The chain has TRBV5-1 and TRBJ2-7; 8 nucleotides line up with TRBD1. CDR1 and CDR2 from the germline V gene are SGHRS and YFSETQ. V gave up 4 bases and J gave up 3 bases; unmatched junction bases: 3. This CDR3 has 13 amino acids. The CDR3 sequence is CASSAGQGYEQYF. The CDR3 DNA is TGCGCCAGCAGCGCTGGACAGGGCTACGAGCAGTACTTC.

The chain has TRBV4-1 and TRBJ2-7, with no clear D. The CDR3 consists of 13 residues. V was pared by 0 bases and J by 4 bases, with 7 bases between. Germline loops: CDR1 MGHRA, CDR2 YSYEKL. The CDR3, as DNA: TGCGCCAGCAGCCAAGATATGAGGTACGAGCAGTACTTC. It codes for CASSQDMRYEQYF.

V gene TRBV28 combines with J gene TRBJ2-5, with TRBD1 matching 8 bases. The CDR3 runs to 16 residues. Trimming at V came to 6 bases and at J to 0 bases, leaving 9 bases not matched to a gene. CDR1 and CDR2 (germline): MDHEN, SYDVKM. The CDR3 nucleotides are TGTGCCAGCAGGGTCAGGGGGCGCAATGACCAAGAGACCCAGTACTTC. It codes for CASRVRGRNDQETQYF. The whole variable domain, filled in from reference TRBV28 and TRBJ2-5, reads DVKVTQSSRYLVKRTGEKVFLECVQDMDHENMFWYRQDPGLGLRLIYFSYDVKMKEKGDIPEGYSVSREKKERFSLILESASTNQTSMYLCASRVRGRNDQETQYFGPGTRLLVL.

CDR3 in DNA: TGCAGTGCTTCGGGACAGGATGGCTACACCTTC. Protein sequence: CSASGQDGYTF. V and J are TRBV20-1 and TRBJ1-2; 8 bases map to TRBD1. The ends lost 5 bases at V and 6 bases at J; junction bases unmatched: 2. Per germline, CDR1 DFQATT and CDR2 SNEGSKA (reference sequence). The CDR3 is 11 residues long.

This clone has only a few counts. The CDR3 is CASRTSGSLSSYEQYF. The CDR3 DNA reads TGTGCCAGCAGGACTAGCGGGAGTTTAAGCTCCTACGAGCAGTACTTC. The genes are TRBV2 and TRBJ2-7, with 12 bases fitting TRBD2. CDR1 and CDR2 (germline): SNHLY, FYNNEI. Unmatched junction bases numbered 6, after V lost 6 bases and J lost 0 bases. The CDR3 is 16 amino acids.

The CDR3 here is CASSLGRASRDEQFF. The CDR3 DNA is TGTGCCAGCAGCTTGGGCCGGGCTAGCCGTGATGAGCAGTTCTTC. This chain joins TRBV7-9 and TRBJ2-1, with a tentative D call TRBD2 (5 bases). Germline CDR1 reads SEHNR; CDR2 reads FQNEAQ (reference sequence). V was clipped by 3 bases and J by 8 bases, with 17 bases between them. The CDR3 sequence is 15 residues long.

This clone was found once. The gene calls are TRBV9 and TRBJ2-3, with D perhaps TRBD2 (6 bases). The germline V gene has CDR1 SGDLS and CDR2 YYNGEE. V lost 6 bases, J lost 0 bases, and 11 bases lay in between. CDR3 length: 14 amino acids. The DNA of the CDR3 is TGTGCCAGCAATAGCGGCCCGAGCACAGATACGCAGTATTTT. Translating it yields CASNSGPSTDTQYF.

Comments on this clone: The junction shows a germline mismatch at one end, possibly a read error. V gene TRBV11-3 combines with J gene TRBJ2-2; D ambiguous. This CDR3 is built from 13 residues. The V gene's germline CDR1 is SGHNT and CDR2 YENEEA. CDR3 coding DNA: TGTGCCAGCAGCTCTCCGAACTCCGGGGAGCTGTTTTTT. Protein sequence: CASSSPNSGELFF.

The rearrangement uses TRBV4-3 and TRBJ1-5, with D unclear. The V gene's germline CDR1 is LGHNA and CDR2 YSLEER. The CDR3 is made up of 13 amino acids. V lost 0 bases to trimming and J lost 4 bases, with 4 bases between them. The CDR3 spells CASSQDLNQPQHF. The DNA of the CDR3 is TGCGCCAGCAGCCAAGATCTGAATCAGCCCCAGCATTTT.

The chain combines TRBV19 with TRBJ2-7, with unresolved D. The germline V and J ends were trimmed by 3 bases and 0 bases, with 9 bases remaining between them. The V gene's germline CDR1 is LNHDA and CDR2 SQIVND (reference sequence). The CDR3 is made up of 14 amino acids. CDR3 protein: CASSMGSDSYEQYF. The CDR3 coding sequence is TGTGCCAGTAGTATGGGTTCCGACTCCTACGAGCAGTACTTC. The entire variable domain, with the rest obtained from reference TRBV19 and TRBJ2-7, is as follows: DGGITQSPKYLFRKEGQNVTLSCEQNLNHDAMYWYRQDPGQGLRLIYYSQIVNDFQKGDIAEGYSVSREKKESFPLTVTSAQKNPTAFYLCASSMGSDSYEQYFGPGTRLTVT.

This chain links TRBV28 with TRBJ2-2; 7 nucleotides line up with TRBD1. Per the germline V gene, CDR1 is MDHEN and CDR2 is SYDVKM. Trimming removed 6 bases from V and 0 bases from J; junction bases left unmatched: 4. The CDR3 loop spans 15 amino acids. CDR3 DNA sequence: TGTGCCAGCAGGCTGACAGGGCCGAACACCGGGGAGCTGTTTTTT. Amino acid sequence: CASRLTGPNTGELFF.

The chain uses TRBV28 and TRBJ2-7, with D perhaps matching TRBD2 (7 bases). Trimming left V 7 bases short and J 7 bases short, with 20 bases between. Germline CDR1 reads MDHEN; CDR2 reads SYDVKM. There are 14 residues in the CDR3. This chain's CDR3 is CASNQGGEEGEQYF. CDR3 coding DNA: TGTGCCAGCAATCAAGGGGGGGAAGAAGGGGAGCAGTACTTC.

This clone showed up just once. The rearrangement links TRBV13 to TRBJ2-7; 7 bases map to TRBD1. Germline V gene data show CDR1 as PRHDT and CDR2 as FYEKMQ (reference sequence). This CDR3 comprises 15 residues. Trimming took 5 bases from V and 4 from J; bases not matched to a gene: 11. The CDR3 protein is CASSGGQSRFYEQYF. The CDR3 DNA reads TGTGCCAGCAGCGGGGGACAGAGCCGCTTTTACGAGCAGTACTTC.

Here the CDR3 DNA reads TGTGCCCTCACGCCGGCGGATACGCAGTATTTT. Translation gives CALTPADTQYF. V is TRBV2 and J is TRBJ2-3, with D unresolved. V was trimmed by 11 bases and J by 6 bases, leaving 12 bases between them. CDR3 length: 11 residues. Germline V gene lookup returns CDR1 SNHLY and CDR2 FYNNEI.

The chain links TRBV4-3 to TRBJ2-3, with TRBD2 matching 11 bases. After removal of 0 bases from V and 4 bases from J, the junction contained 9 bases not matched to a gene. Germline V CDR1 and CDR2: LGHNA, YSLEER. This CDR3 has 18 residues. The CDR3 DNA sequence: TGCGCCAGCAGCCAAGAGGTCATAGCGGGAGGGAGTCCAGATACGCAGTATTTT. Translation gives CASSQEVIAGGSPDTQYF.

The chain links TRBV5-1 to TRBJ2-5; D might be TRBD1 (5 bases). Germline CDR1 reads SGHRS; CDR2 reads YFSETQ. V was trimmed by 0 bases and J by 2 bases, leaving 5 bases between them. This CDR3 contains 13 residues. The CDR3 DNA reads TGCGCCAGCAGCTTGGGACAGCAAGAGACCCAGTACTTC. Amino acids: CASSLGQQETQYF.

The CDR3 DNA is TGTGCCAGCAGTTTAGTCCAAGACAGGGAGGAAACAGATACGCAGTATTTT. It encodes CASSLVQDREETDTQYF. The rearrangement joins TRBV27 to TRBJ2-3, with D possibly being TRBD1 (7 bases). Trimming removed 2 bases at V and 3 bases at J, with 18 bases between. There are 17 residues in the CDR3. Per germline, CDR1 MNHEY and CDR2 SMNVEV (reference sequence).

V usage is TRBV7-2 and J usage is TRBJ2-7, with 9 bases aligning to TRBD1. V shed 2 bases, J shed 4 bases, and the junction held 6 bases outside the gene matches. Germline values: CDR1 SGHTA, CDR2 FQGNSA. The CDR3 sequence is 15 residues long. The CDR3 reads CASSLQTGGGYEQYF. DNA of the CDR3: TGTGCCAGCAGCTTACAGACAGGGGGAGGGTACGAGCAGTACTTC. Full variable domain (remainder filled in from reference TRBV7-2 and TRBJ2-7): GAGVSQSPSNKVTEKGKDVELRCDPISGHTALYWYRQSLGQGLEFLIYFQGNSAPDKSGLPSDRFSAERTGGSVSTLTIQRTQQEDSAVYLCASSLQTGGGYEQYFGPGTRLTVT.

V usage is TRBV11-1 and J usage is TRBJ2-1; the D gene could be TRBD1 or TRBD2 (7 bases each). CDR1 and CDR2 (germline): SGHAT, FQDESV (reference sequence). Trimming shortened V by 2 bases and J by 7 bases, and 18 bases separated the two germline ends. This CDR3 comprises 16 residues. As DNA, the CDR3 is TGTGCCAGCAGCTTAAACAGGGGAGTGGGGGGGAATGAGCAGTTCTTC. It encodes CASSLNRGVGGNEQFF.

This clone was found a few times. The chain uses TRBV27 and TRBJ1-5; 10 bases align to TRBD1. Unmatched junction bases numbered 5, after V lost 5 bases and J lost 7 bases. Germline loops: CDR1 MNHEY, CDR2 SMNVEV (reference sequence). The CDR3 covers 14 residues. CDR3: CASSPGQGGQPQHF. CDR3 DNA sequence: TGTGCCAGCAGTCCAGGACAGGGGGGACAGCCCCAGCATTTT.

The CDR3 DNA is TGCGCCAGCAGCCAAGAAAGTGGGTTAGTGGTCGGCCACAATGAGCAGTTCTTC. This encodes CASSQESGLVVGHNEQFF. This chain joins TRBV4-1 and TRBJ2-1, with D unresolved. The germline V gene encodes CDR1 MGHRA and CDR2 YSYEKL. This CDR3 has 18 residues. Trimming removed 0 bases from V and 5 bases from J, with 20 bases in between.

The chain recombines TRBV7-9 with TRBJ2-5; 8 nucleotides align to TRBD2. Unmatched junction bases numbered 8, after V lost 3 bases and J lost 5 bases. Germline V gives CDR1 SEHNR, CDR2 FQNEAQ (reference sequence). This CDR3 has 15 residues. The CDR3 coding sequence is TGTGCCAGCAGCTTCTTCTCGGGAGGGCCGGAGACCCAGTACTTC. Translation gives CASSFFSGGPETQYF.

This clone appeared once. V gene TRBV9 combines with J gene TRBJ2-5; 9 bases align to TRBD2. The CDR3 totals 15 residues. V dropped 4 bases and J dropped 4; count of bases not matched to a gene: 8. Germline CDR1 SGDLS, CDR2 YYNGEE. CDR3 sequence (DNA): TGTGCCAGCAGCACCCCTAGCGGGATAGGAGAGACCCAGTACTTC. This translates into CASSTPSGIGETQYF.

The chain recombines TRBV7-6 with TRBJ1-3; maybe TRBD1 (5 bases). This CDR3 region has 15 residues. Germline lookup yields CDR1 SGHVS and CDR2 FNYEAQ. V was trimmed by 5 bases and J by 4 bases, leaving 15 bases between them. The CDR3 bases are TGTGCCAGCAGCCCGGACTCAGGGAAAGGAAACACCATATATTTT. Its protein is CASSPDSGKGNTIYF.